The present T cell receptor beta chain was sequenced within a study of molecular identifiers for immune sequencing clone quantification. As for the study in general: Replicates split RNA from roughly 18,000 or 92,000 naive CD8 cells five ways, and the researchers sequenced four portions.

CDR1 is SGHAT, CDR2 FQNNGV, per germline. V was shortened by 1 base and J by 4 bases, with 10 bases between the two germline ends. The CDR3 covers 14 residues. Libraries of naive CD8 cells were prepared from approximately 20,000 to 1,000,000 sorted cells using 10%, 30% or 50% RNA. CD8+CD4-CCR7+CD45RA+ cells were sorted as naive CD8 T cells. TCRdb redid the calling of the PCR reads with MiXCR, one entry per CDR3 protein. The table records 250,000 to 400,000 distinct CDR3 sequences, around a fifth of them present only once. This receptor was obtained from a human donor in good health. Some libraries in this study had Jurkat cell RNA spiked in. The sample comprised naive CD8+ T cells from blood, with Jurkat cell RNA spiked in. Subset meaning: FACS-sorted CD8+CD4-CCR7+CD45RA+ naive T cells. The chain joins TRBV11-2 to TRBJ1-1, with D unclear. Here the CDR3 DNA reads TGTGCCAGCAGCTTAGCGGGCTTTGGCACTGAAGCTTTCTTT. Protein sequence: CASSLAGFGTEAFF.